Listed below are T cell receptor beta chains from one sample, sequenced in a study of CD8 T cells in Susac syndrome. One entry per CDR3 protein results from TCRdb running MiXCR on the immunoSEQ multiplex PCR reads. Among approximately 77,000 distinct CDR3 sequences listed, about 92% were seen once. What was sequenced was CD4+ T cells from PBMCs. The receptors come from a human donor with Susac syndrome. The CDR3 runs from the conserved cysteine through the conserved F or W.

v_gene,CDR3aa
TRBV29-1,CSVDPGRGRGYGYTF
TRBV5-1,CASSAGLAESKETQYF
TRBV6-5,CASSLLGYGYTF
TRBV27,CASRQLNEKLFF
TRBV10-3,CAISAGVRGQPQHF
TRBV20-1,CSASHQTWEKLFF
TRBV5-6,CASSAAGSGNQPQHF
TRBV19,CASSIRDSKFRNYGYTF
TRBV5-1,CASSFLVAGNYGYTF
TRBV27,CASSPLRPRGVNEQFF
TRBV20-1,CSARMVTGGGTDTQYF
TRBV7-3,CASSITAGPGTEAFF
TRBV29-1,CSVEGDRPSTDTQYF
TRBV2,CASRRVGTEAFF
TRBV2,CASSAKIEAFF
TRBV14,CASSQGRLAGLNSYNEQFF
TRBV3-1,CASSRTMHEQFF
TRBV11-2,CASSRGGSRVISANYGYTF
TRBV29-1,CSVGWTGIGNTIYF
TRBV5-6,CASSAGSAGANVLTF
TRBV5-1,CASSSRDRVSSGANVLTF
TRBV5-6,CASLQGLLQETQYF
TRBV19,CASKGQRYNEQFF
TRBV7-8,CASSEGQGDETQYF
TRBV7-9,CASSRIPTSGRATGEQYF
TRBV12-3/TRBV12-4,CASSRNPKGQINYGYTF
TRBV28,CASKGGRGAGLSNQPQHF
TRBV5-4,CASSLNRGSNYGYTF
TRBV6-1,CASSRTGNSAGSNQPQHF
TRBV18,CASSPASLAGAGQYF
TRBV5-5,CASSYQGSGANVLTF
TRBV28,CASSFGYRNTEAFF
TRBV7-2,CASSLQIVGQKTQYF
TRBV5-1,CASSLGLPGPTYGGYTF
TRBV5-1,CASRGDATNEKLFF
TRBV20-1,CSVGGAGSETQYF
TRBV5-6,CASSLIQGVLADTQYF
TRBV7-2,CASSPGQAPDTQYF
TRBV10-3,CAISESGTGFNQPQHF
TRBV19,CASSRGPYYEQYF
TRBV7-9,CASSLGLAGVIDTQYF
TRBV3-1,CATRGGRNYGYTF
TRBV5-4,CASSHRLAGGLLSSYEQYF
TRBV5-4,CASSSGGEFGELFF
TRBV15,CATSRDPQDTQYF
TRBV28,CASGASGSRETQYF
TRBV27,CASSRVRDGGQPQHF
TRBV28,CASSLYLAGGTNEQFF
TRBV29-1,CSAQTPNTEAFF
TRBV24-1,CATSDTPSQGADTQYF
TRBV11-2,CASSSDRGFYEQYF
TRBV24-1,CATSDPGLLVTDTQYF
TRBV28,CASNLAGDVYEQYF